The clone carrying this T cell receptor (beta chain) was found once. The data originate from a study of OX40 agonist ivuxolimab in advanced cancers. Study as a whole: Patients' therapy was ivuxolimab, an antibody that acts as an agonist of OX40 (CD134).

Germline V lookup: CDR1 KGHSH, CDR2 LQKENI. With 3 bases removed from V and 5 bases from J, the gap between germline ends came to 13 bases. The CDR3 is 14 amino acids. Sequencing used immunoSEQ multiplex PCR; TCRdb keeps in-frame clones, though not all of them. The sample records tens of thousands of clones, more than 75% being singletons. This clonotype was obtained from an adult with an advanced solid tumor such as melanoma, head and neck, liver or kidney cancer. This specimen consisted of CD4+ or CD8+ T cells sorted from blood, obtained in a trial of the OX40 agonist ivuxolimab. V is TRBV18 and J is TRBJ2-5, with D hard to call. The CDR3 region has the DNA TGTGCCAGCTCACCTCTAGATGGCAGTGAGACCCAGTACTTC. Protein sequence: CASSPLDGSETQYF.